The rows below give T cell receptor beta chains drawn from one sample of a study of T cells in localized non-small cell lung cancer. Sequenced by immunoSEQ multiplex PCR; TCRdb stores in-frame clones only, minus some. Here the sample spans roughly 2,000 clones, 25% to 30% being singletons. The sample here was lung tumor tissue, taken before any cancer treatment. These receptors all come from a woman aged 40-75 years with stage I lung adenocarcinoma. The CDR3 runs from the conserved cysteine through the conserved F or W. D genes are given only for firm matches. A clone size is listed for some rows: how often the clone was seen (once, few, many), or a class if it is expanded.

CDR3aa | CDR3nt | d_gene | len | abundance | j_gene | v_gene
CASSSKRTGNTGELFF | TGTGCCAGCAGCTCAAAACGGACAGGGAACACCGGGGAGCTGTTTTTT | TRBD1 | 16 | . | TRBJ2-2 | TRBV11-3
CASSANQRDTQYF | TGTGCCAGCAGTGCCAATCAGCGAGATACGCAGTATTTT | . | 13 | few | TRBJ2-3 | TRBV6-8
CASSGDRTNTGELFF | TGTGCCAGCTCAGGGGACAGAACGAACACCGGGGAGCTGTTTTTT | TRBD1 | 15 | . | TRBJ2-2 | TRBV18
CASSARPGEGNGDQPQHF | TGTGCCAGCAGCGCCAGACCCGGGGAAGGGAATGGGGATCAGCCCCAGCATTTT | . | 18 | . | TRBJ1-5 | TRBV9
CASSRLAGVETQYF | TGTGCCAGCAGCCGACTAGCGGGAGTGGAGACCCAGTACTTC | TRBD2 | 14 | medium-sized | TRBJ2-5 | TRBV2
CAINSGLAVYNEQFF | TGTGCCATCAATTCGGGACTAGCGGTTTACAATGAGCAGTTCTTC | TRBD2 | 15 | few | TRBJ2-1 | TRBV6-8
CASNAGGLENTEAFF | TGTGCCAGTAATGCAGGGGGATTGGAGAACACTGAAGCTTTCTTT | TRBD1 | 15 | few | TRBJ1-1 | TRBV19
CASTRDASGSWELFF | TGTGCCAGCACCCGAGACGCTAGCGGGAGCTGGGAGCTGTTTTTT | TRBD2 | 15 | . | TRBJ2-2 | TRBV6-8
CASSPNGQVTNTIYF | TGTGCCAGCAGCCCCAACGGACAGGTTACAAACACCATATATTTT | TRBD1 | 15 | . | TRBJ1-3 | TRBV9
CAIADGTGVFNEQFF | TGTGCCATTGCCGATGGGACAGGGGTCTTCAATGAGCAGTTCTTC | TRBD1 | 15 | few | TRBJ2-1 | TRBV28
CASSGSLGWDSYEQYF | TGCGCCAGCAGTGGCTCCCTGGGATGGGATTCCTACGAGCAGTACTTC | . | 16 | few | TRBJ2-7 | TRBV10-2
CASTLNPQSTEAFF | TGTGCCAGCACCCTAAACCCACAGAGCACTGAAGCTTTCTTT | . | 14 | medium-sized | TRBJ1-1 | TRBV11-3
CASSLGWDRNEQFF | TGTGCCAGCAGCTTAGGATGGGATAGGAATGAGCAGTTCTTC | . | 14 | few | TRBJ2-1 | TRBV11-3
CSVDPGSNQETQYF | TGCAGCGTTGACCCAGGGAGTAATCAAGAGACCCAGTACTTC | . | 14 | . | TRBJ2-5 | TRBV29-1
CASKNPRNNEKLFF | TGTGCCAGCAAAAATCCCAGGAATAATGAAAAACTGTTTTTT | . | 14 | few | TRBJ1-4 | TRBV9
CASSRWGWAHMNTEAFF | TGTGCCAGCAGCCGGTGGGGGTGGGCGCACATGAACACTGAAGCTTTCTTT | . | 17 | . | TRBJ1-1 | TRBV11-3
CASSEALQGVYEQYF | TGTGCCAGCAGTGAAGCGCTTCAGGGGGTCTACGAGCAGTACTTC | TRBD1 | 15 | few | TRBJ2-7 | TRBV2
CASREVDRGDNQPQHF | TGTGCCAGCAGGGAGGTGGACAGGGGGGACAATCAGCCCCAGCATTTT | TRBD1 | 16 | few | TRBJ1-5 | TRBV28
CASSSYLDSSEQPQHF | TGTGCCAGCAGTTCCTACTTAGACAGTTCGGAGCAGCCCCAGCATTTT | . | 16 | . | TRBJ1-5 | TRBV6-8
CASSSFGSPLHF | TGTGCCAGCAGCTCCTTTGGTTCACCCCTCCACTTT | . | 12 | . | TRBJ1-6 | TRBV9
CASSQGGPADTQYF | TGCGCCAGCAGCCAGGGGGGACCAGCCGATACGCAGTATTTT | . | 14 | . | TRBJ2-3 | TRBV4-1
CASNLAGVRDTDTQYF | TGTGCCAGCAACCTAGCGGGAGTCAGGGACACAGATACGCAGTATTTT | TRBD2 | 16 | . | TRBJ2-3 | TRBV28
CASSVDSWDRVDGYTF | TGTGCCAGCAGCGTAGATTCATGGGACAGGGTTGATGGCTACACCTTC | TRBD1 | 16 | medium-sized | TRBJ1-2 | TRBV9
CASSQLRGSNQPQHF | TGCGCCAGCAGCCAACTGCGGGGTAGCAATCAGCCCCAGCATTTT | . | 15 | few | TRBJ1-5 | TRBV1
CASSPQRDNSPLHF | TGTGCCAGCTCACCACAGCGTGATAATTCACCCCTCCACTTT | . | 14 | . | TRBJ1-6 | TRBV18
CSVRRGKVSEQYF | TGCAGCGTTCGGAGGGGGAAAGTAAGCGAGCAGTACTTC | . | 13 | few | TRBJ2-7 | TRBV29-1
CASAIVGTTNEKLFF | TGTGCCAGCGCCATTGTGGGAACAACTAATGAAAAACTGTTTTTT | . | 15 | few | TRBJ1-4 | TRBV11-3
CASSEGAGGEKLFF | TGTGCCAGCAGTGAAGGGGCAGGGGGTGAAAAACTGTTTTTT | TRBD1 | 14 | . | TRBJ1-4 | TRBV6-1
CASTNKVDGNTIYF | TGTGCCAGCACTAACAAGGTCGATGGAAACACCATATATTTT | . | 14 | . | TRBJ1-3 | TRBV6-8
CATSREDTSLYEQYF | TGTGCCACCAGCAGAGAAGATACTAGTCTCTACGAGCAGTACTTC | . | 15 | . | TRBJ2-7 | TRBV15